These T cell receptor beta chains were read from a single sample in a study of blood T cell repertoires in COVID-19. Sequenced by immunoSEQ multiplex PCR; TCRdb stores in-frame clones only, minus some. The sample lists 150,000 to 200,000 clones; approximately 88% were seen once. Sequencing was done on a sample of peripheral blood. Receptors were obtained from a human donor in a cohort sampled during active COVID-19. Both conserved end residues are part of each CDR3. Fields, in order: D gene, clone size, V gene, J gene, CDR3 DNA, CDR3 protein. A D gene is named only where the DNA matches it firmly. Where a row states a size, it is once, few, many or the class of an expanded clone; other rows omit it.

d_gene: .; abundance: .; v_gene: TRBV11-3; j_gene: TRBJ2-1; CDR3nt: TGTGCCAGCAGCTTCGACAGATACAATGAGCAGTTCTTC; CDR3aa: CASSFDRYNEQFF
d_gene: TRBD2; abundance: .; v_gene: TRBV19; j_gene: TRBJ2-1; CDR3nt: TGTGCCAGTAGTCCCCTAGCGGGAGGGCCAGGGCAGTTCTTC; CDR3aa: CASSPLAGGPGQFF
d_gene: TRBD1; abundance: once; v_gene: TRBV28; j_gene: TRBJ2-7; CDR3nt: TGTGCCAGCAGTTTTTTTGGGACAGGGAGAAGCTCCTACGAGCAGTACTTC; CDR3aa: CASSFFGTGRSSYEQYF
d_gene: TRBD2; abundance: .; v_gene: TRBV19; j_gene: TRBJ2-7; CDR3nt: TGTGCCAGTAGTATAGCTGCTAGCGGAGTCGGAGTCTACGAGCAGTACTTC; CDR3aa: CASSIAASGVGVYEQYF
d_gene: .; abundance: .; v_gene: TRBV21-1; j_gene: TRBJ2-7; CDR3nt: TGTGCCAGCAGCAAAGCGGACGGGACAGGGGATCGGGGCGAGCAGTACTTC; CDR3aa: CASSKADGTGDRGEQYF
d_gene: .; abundance: .; v_gene: TRBV5-5; j_gene: TRBJ1-1; CDR3nt: TGTGCCAGCAGCTTGGAGCTGTTCACTGAAGCTTTCTTT; CDR3aa: CASSLELFTEAFF
d_gene: .; abundance: .; v_gene: TRBV29-1; j_gene: TRBJ1-2; CDR3nt: TGCAGCGTTGGTCCCCCGAACTCAATCCCCTATGGCTACACCTTC; CDR3aa: CSVGPPNSIPYGYTF
d_gene: .; abundance: few; v_gene: TRBV3-1/TRBV3-2; j_gene: TRBJ1-4; CDR3nt: TGTGCCAGCAGCCAAGTAAATGAAAAACTGTTTTTT; CDR3aa: CASSQVNEKLFF
d_gene: .; abundance: .; v_gene: TRBV5-8; j_gene: TRBJ2-1; CDR3nt: TGTGCCAGCAGGCGTGTAGGCAGGGGAGGGGACAATGAGCAGTTCTTC; CDR3aa: CASRRVGRGGDNEQFF
d_gene: .; abundance: .; v_gene: TRBV28; j_gene: TRBJ1-1; CDR3nt: TGTGCCAACGTCTTACTCGGGACAAACACTGAAGCTTTCTTT; CDR3aa: CANVLLGTNTEAFF